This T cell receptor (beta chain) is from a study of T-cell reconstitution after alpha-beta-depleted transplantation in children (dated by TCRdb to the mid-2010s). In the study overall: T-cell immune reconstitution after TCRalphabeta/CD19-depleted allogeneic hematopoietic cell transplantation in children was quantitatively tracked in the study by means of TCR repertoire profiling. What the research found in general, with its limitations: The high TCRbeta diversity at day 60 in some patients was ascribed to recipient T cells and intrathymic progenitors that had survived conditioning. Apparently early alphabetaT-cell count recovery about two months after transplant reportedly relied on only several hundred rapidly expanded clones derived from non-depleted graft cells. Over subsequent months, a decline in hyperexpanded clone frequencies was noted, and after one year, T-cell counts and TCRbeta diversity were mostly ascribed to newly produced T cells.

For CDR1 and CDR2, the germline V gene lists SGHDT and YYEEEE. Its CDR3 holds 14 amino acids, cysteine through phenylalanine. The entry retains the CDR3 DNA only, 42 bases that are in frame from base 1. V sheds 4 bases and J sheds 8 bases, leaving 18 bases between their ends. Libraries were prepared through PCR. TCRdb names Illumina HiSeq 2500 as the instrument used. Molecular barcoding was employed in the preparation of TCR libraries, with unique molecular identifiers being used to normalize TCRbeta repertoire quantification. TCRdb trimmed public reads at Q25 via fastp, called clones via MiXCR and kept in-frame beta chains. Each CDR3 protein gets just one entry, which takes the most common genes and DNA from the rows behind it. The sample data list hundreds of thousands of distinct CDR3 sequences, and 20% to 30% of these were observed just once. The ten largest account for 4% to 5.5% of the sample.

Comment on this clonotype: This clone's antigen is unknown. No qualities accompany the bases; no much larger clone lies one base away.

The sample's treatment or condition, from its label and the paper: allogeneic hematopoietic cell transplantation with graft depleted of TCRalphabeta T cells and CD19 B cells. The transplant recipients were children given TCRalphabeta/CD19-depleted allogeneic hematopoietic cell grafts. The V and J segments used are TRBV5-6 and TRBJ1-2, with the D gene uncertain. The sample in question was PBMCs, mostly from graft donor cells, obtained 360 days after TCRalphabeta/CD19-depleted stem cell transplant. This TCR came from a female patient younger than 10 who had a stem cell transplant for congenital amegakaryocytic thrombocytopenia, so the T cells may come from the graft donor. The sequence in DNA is TGTGCCAGCAGCGAAATCGGGATTGGCCACGGCTACACCTTC. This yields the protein CASSEIGIGHGYTF.